This TCR beta chain was captured in a study of T cell repertoires in cytomegalovirus infection. Study context: A matching HLA type, together with CMV infection, was signaled by public TCR beta signatures.

Study-wide results and limits: Accumulated public TCR beta family frequency recognized individuals carrying CMV together with the relevant HLA.

TCRdb used MiXCR to reprocess the reads, holding one entry per CDR3 protein. The table includes over 150,000 distinct CDR3 sequences, approximately 19% detected once. The CDR3 covers 13 residues. After removal of 10 bases from V and 0 bases from J, the junction contained 2 bases not matched to a gene. CDR1 is SNHLY and CDR2 is FYNNEI in the germline V gene. This clonotype appeared many times. The antigen is not known. The gene calls are TRBV2 and TRBJ2-3; 9 bases fit TRBD1. The sample comprised PBMCs. The source of this sequence is a human donor in good health (CMV status not recorded). Some clones in this sample may be carry-over from other donors' samples. The CDR3 coding sequence is TGTGCCACCGGGACAGGGAGCACAGATACGCAGTATTTT. It codes for CATGTGSTDTQYF.